Listed below are T cell receptor beta chains from one sample, sequenced in a study of blood T cells in healthy people across ages. A single record per CDR3 protein comes from TCRdb applying MiXCR to the 5' RACE reads. The sample holds roughly 1.4 million distinct CDR3 sequences, around 59% seen once. Sequencing was performed on blood. The receptors derive from a man in his late teens or twenties in good health. CDR3s include the opening cysteine and the closing phenylalanine or tryptophan. Fields, in order: J gene, V gene, CDR3 length, D gene, clone size, CDR3 DNA, CDR3 protein. The D gene is left open where the match is weak. Clone size, where shown, is once, few, many, or a class for clones that have expanded.

J: TRBJ2-7; V: TRBV7-9; length: 17; D: TRBD1; size: -; DNA: TGTGCCAGCAGCATAGCTAGGACAGGGACTGACTCCTACGAGCAGTACTTC; CDR3: CASSIARTGTDSYEQYF
J: TRBJ2-3; V: TRBV12-3/TRBV12-4; length: 15; D: TRBD2; size: -; DNA: TGTGCCAGTAGTAGCGGGGGGGTCAGCGGGGGTACGCAGTATTTT; CDR3: CASSSGGVSGGTQYF
J: TRBJ2-2; V: TRBV4-1; length: 12; D: -; size: -; DNA: TGCGCCAGCAGGCAAGACACCGGGGAGCTGTTTTTT; CDR3: CASRQDTGELFF
J: TRBJ2-1; V: TRBV4-1; length: 17; D: TRBD1; size: -; DNA: TGCGCCAGCAGCCAAGACTTAGGACAGGGTGCCTACAATGAGCAGTTCTTC; CDR3: CASSQDLGQGAYNEQFF
J: TRBJ2-7; V: TRBV9; length: 16; D: TRBD1; size: -; DNA: TGTGCCAGCAGCGTAGAGGGGACAGGGGATTCCTACGAGCAGTACTTC; CDR3: CASSVEGTGDSYEQYF
J: TRBJ2-4; V: TRBV9; length: 16; D: -; size: -; DNA: TGTGCCAGCAGCGTAGCTAATGCAGGGCCCAAAAACATTCAGTACTTC; CDR3: CASSVANAGPKNIQYF
J: TRBJ2-1; V: TRBV4-1; length: 17; D: -; size: -; DNA: TGCGCCAGCAGCCAAGGGAGCGGTAAGAGCTCCTACAATGAGCAGTTCTTC; CDR3: CASSQGSGKSSYNEQFF
J: TRBJ2-3; V: TRBV3-1; length: 17; D: -; size: -; DNA: TGTGCCAGCAGCCAAGTTGGTGTGGGTTACAGCACAGATACGCAGTATTTT; CDR3: CASSQVGVGYSTDTQYF
J: TRBJ1-2; V: TRBV3-1; length: 15; D: TRBD1; size: few; DNA: TGTGCCAGCAGCCAAAGGACAGGGGGCCACTATGGCTACACCTTC; CDR3: CASSQRTGGHYGYTF
J: TRBJ2-3; V: TRBV4-1; length: 18; D: -; size: few; DNA: TGCGCCAGCAGCCCAGACCCCCCCATGGTAGCGGCTACAGATACGCAGTATTTT; CDR3: CASSPDPPMVAATDTQYF
J: TRBJ2-1; V: TRBV7-6; length: 15; D: TRBD1; size: -; DNA: TGTGCCAGCAGCCCGGGACAGGGAATGAACAATGAGCAGTTCTTC; CDR3: CASSPGQGMNNEQFF
J: TRBJ2-1; V: TRBV7-2; length: 17; D: -; size: -; DNA: TGTGCCAGCAGCTTAGTACCCCAGTCAAGCTCCTACAATGAGCAGTTCTTC; CDR3: CASSLVPQSSSYNEQFF
J: TRBJ2-5; V: TRBV6-6; length: 16; D: TRBD1; size: -; DNA: TGTGCCAGCAGTGCGGACAGGGGGCTATACCAAGAGACCCAGTACTTC; CDR3: CASSADRGLYQETQYF
J: TRBJ2-7; V: TRBV4-3; length: 15; D: -; size: few; DNA: TGCGCCAGCAGCCGAATGGGGCAGGCGTTCTACGAGCAGTACTTC; CDR3: CASSRMGQAFYEQYF
J: TRBJ2-3; V: TRBV28; length: 13; D: -; size: -; DNA: TGTGTAATAAAGGGCACTAGTACAGATACGCAGTATTTT; CDR3: CVIKGTSTDTQYF
J: TRBJ2-3; V: TRBV28; length: 15; D: TRBD2; size: -; DNA: TGTGCCAGCGGACTAGCGGGGACACCCACAGATACGCAGTATTTT; CDR3: CASGLAGTPTDTQYF
J: TRBJ2-5; V: TRBV20-1; length: 14; D: -; size: once; DNA: TGCAGTGCTAGTCAATCAGGGATCCCAGAGACCCAGTACTTC; CDR3: CSASQSGIPETQYF
J: TRBJ1-1; V: TRBV20-1; length: 13; D: -; size: -; DNA: TGCAGTGCTAGCGGACTGACGAACACTGAAGCTTTCTTT; CDR3: CSASGLTNTEAFF
J: TRBJ1-1; V: TRBV19; length: 14; D: TRBD1; size: -; DNA: TGTGCCAGTATCCCCGGGGGGACAGTAACTGAAGCTTTCTTT; CDR3: CASIPGGTVTEAFF
J: TRBJ2-7; V: TRBV11-2; length: 15; D: -; size: -; DNA: TGTGCCAGCAGCCTCCGGGGGGACAGCTCCTACGAGCAGTACTTC; CDR3: CASSLRGDSSYEQYF
J: TRBJ1-2; V: TRBV12-3/TRBV12-4; length: 14; D: -; size: once; DNA: TGTGCCAGCAGTCCCCGACAGCTCCGCTATGGCTACACCTTC; CDR3: CASSPRQLRYGYTF
J: TRBJ1-6; V: TRBV5-1; length: 15; D: -; size: few; DNA: TGCGCCAGCAGCTTGGCGGGGGACCTTAATTCACCCCTCCACTTT; CDR3: CASSLAGDLNSPLHF
J: TRBJ2-1; V: TRBV27; length: 15; D: -; size: few; DNA: TGTGCCAGCAGTTTGGCCGTAGGTAGGCGTAATGAGCAGTTCTTC; CDR3: CASSLAVGRRNEQFF
J: TRBJ2-1; V: TRBV5-1; length: 15; D: TRBD2; size: few; DNA: TGCGCCAGCAGCTTGGAGGGTCGGGGGGGCAATGAGCAGTTCTTC; CDR3: CASSLEGRGGNEQFF
J: TRBJ2-5; V: TRBV7-2; length: 14; D: -; size: -; DNA: TGTGCCAGCAGCATCGGGTTCGAGGTGGAGACCCAGTACTTC; CDR3: CASSIGFEVETQYF
J: TRBJ2-5; V: TRBV10-3; length: 11; D: -; size: -; DNA: TGTGCCATCAGTGAGTCCGATGAGCAGTACTTC; CDR3: CAISESDEQYF
J: TRBJ2-7; V: TRBV20-1; length: 12; D: TRBD1; size: -; DNA: TGCAGTGCCGGGGACAGGGCCTCCGAGCAGTACTTC; CDR3: CSAGDRASEQYF
J: TRBJ1-1; V: TRBV29-1; length: 11; D: -; size: few; DNA: TGCAGCTTCATGAGGGGTACTGAAGCTTTCTTT; CDR3: CSFMRGTEAFF
J: TRBJ1-4; V: TRBV29-1; length: 11; D: -; size: few; DNA: TGCAGCGTACGGAGCGATGAAAAACTGTTTTTT; CDR3: CSVRSDEKLFF
J: TRBJ2-1; V: TRBV20-1; length: 15; D: -; size: few; DNA: TGCAGTGCTAGAGGTGGGCTAAGCTCCTACAATGAGCAGTTCTTC; CDR3: CSARGGLSSYNEQFF
J: TRBJ2-7; V: TRBV15; length: 14; D: TRBD1; size: -; DNA: TGTGCCACCAGCAGAGAGGGCACAGGGGACGAGCAGTACTTC; CDR3: CATSREGTGDEQYF
J: TRBJ2-7; V: TRBV27; length: 11; D: TRBD2; size: -; DNA: TGTGCCAGCAGCACTAGCGATGAGCAGTACTTC; CDR3: CASSTSDEQYF
J: TRBJ1-1; V: TRBV20-1; length: 19; D: -; size: once; DNA: TGCAGTGCTAGAGTCAGGGGCAGGTTCCAAGATTCGGTGAACACTGAAGCTTTCTTT; CDR3: CSARVRGRFQDSVNTEAFF
J: TRBJ2-7; V: TRBV11-2; length: 16; D: -; size: -; DNA: TGTGCCAGCAGCTTAGTGCGACACAAAAAACCCTACGAGCAGTACTTC; CDR3: CASSLVRHKKPYEQYF
J: TRBJ2-3; V: TRBV24-1; length: 14; D: -; size: -; DNA: TGTGCCACCAGTGATCCCTCCAGCACAGATACGCAGTATTTT; CDR3: CATSDPSSTDTQYF
J: TRBJ1-4; V: TRBV4-1; length: 17; D: -; size: -; DNA: TGCGCCAGCAGCCAAGATCATGCAGAGGGGTTATGGGAAAAACTGTTTTTT; CDR3: CASSQDHAEGLWEKLFF
J: TRBJ2-7; V: TRBV7-2; length: 14; D: -; size: -; DNA: TGTGCCAGCAGCCGCGGTATAGTCACCTACGAGCAGTACTTC; CDR3: CASSRGIVTYEQYF
J: TRBJ2-1; V: TRBV5-1; length: 16; D: -; size: -; DNA: TGCGCCAGCAGCTTGAATGCAGGGATGGGGAACAATGAGCAGTTCTTC; CDR3: CASSLNAGMGNNEQFF
J: TRBJ2-7; V: TRBV29-1; length: 12; D: -; size: -; DNA: TGCAGCGTTCGATTGGAAGAGTACGAGCAGTACTTC; CDR3: CSVRLEEYEQYF
J: TRBJ2-7; V: TRBV5-4; length: 12; D: -; size: -; DNA: TGTGCCAGCGGGGGGGGCTACTACGAGCAGTACTTC; CDR3: CASGGGYYEQYF
J: TRBJ1-2; V: TRBV9; length: 16; D: -; size: -; DNA: TGTGCCAGCAGCGTAGCTCCGGCGGGCAGGGACTATGGCTACACCTTC; CDR3: CASSVAPAGRDYGYTF
J: TRBJ2-7; V: TRBV11-2; length: 13; D: -; size: -; DNA: TGTGCCAGCAGCGGACTTAAGACCTACGAGCAGTACTTC; CDR3: CASSGLKTYEQYF